This T cell receptor (beta chain) is drawn from a study of blood T cell repertoires in COVID-19. Study overall: Italy, Spain and the United States were the sources of the convalescent and acute COVID-19 samples.

TCRdb's copy holds only in-frame clones and misses some; the assay was immunoSEQ multiplex PCR. The sample carries 98,000 or so clones, 75% to 90% recorded once. CDR3 size: 15 residues. The V end was cut by 0 bases, the J end by 4 bases, with 15 bases between. The V gene's germline CDR1 is SQVTM and CDR2 ANQGSEA. This sequence originates from a man aged 55-75 years with acute or convalescent COVID-19. The chain links TRBV29-1 to TRBJ1-2; D remains ambiguous. The material sequenced was peripheral blood. CDR3 loop: CSVEEVGVARYGYTF. The CDR3 DNA reads TGCAGCGTTGAAGAGGTCGGGGTTGCGCGCTATGGCTACACCTTC.